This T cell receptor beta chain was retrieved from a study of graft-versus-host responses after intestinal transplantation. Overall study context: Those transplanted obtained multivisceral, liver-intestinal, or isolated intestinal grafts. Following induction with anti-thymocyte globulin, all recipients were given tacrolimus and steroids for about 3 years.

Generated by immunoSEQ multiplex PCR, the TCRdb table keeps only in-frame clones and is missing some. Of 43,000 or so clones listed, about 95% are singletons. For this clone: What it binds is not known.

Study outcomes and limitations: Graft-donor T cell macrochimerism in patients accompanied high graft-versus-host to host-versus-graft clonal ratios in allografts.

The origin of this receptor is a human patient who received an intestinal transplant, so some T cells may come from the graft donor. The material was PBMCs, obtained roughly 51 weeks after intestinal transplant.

The CDR3 here is CASSQEGGSADTQYF. The CDR3 DNA is TGCGCCAGCAGCCAAGAAGGGGGCAGCGCAGATACGCAGTATTTT. The chain recombines TRBV4-1 with TRBJ2-3; 7 nucleotides match TRBD1. CDR1 and CDR2 (germline): MGHRA, YSYEKL. The CDR3 spans 15 residues. V lost 0 bases, J lost 4 bases, and 4 bases stayed unmatched.